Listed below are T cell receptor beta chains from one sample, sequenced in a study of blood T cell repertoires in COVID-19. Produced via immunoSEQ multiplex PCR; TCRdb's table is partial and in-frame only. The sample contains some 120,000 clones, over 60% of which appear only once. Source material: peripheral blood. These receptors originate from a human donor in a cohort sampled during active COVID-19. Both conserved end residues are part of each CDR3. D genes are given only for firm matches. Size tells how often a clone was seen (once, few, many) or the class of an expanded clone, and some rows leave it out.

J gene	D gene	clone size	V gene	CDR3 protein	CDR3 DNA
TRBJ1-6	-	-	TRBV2	CASSVMGSNSPLHF	TGTGCCAGCAGTGTAATGGGGAGTAATTCACCCCTCCACTTT
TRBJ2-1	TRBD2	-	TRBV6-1	CASSETSSGIYNEQFF	TGTGCCAGCAGTGAAACAAGTAGCGGGATCTACAATGAGCAGTTCTTC
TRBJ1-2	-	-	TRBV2	CASSEWAGSNYGYTF	TGTGCCAGCAGTGAATGGGCAGGGTCTAACTATGGCTACACCTTC
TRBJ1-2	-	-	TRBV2	CASSEGSYGYTF	TGTGCCAGCAGTGAGGGCAGCTATGGCTACACCTTC
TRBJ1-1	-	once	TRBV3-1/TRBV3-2	CASSLHSLGGEGAEAFF	TGTGCCAGCAGCTTGCATTCTTTGGGGGGAGAAGGGGCTGAAGCTTTCTTT
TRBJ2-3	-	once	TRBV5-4	CASSLALRGNTQYF	TGTGCCAGCAGCTTGGCCCTCCGAGGAAATACGCAGTATTTT
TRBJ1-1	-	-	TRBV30	CAWKPTLNTEAFF	TGTGCCTGGAAGCCGACACTGAACACTGAAGCTTTCTTT
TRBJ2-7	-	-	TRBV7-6	CASSRGPAGDYEQYF	TGTGCCAGCAGCCGGGGGCCCGCGGGGGATTACGAGCAGTACTTC
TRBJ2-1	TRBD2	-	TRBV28	CASSSLAGVSDEQFF	TGTGCCAGCAGTTCTCTAGCGGGAGTAAGCGATGAGCAGTTCTTC
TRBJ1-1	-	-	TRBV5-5	CASSADFDRHEAFF	TGTGCCAGCAGCGCCGATTTCGACAGGCATGAAGCTTTCTTT
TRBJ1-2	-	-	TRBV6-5	CASSKPGSKPYGYTF	TGTGCCAGCAGTAAACCCGGGAGCAAACCCTATGGCTACACCTTC
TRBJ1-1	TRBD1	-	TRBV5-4	CASSFRTGTTMGTEAFF	TGTGCCAGCAGCTTTCGGACAGGGACAACTATGGGGACTGAAGCTTTCTTT
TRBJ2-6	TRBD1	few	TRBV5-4	CASSRDRGRTGANVLTF	TGTGCCAGCAGCCGGGACAGGGGGCGGACCGGGGCCAACGTCCTGACTTTC
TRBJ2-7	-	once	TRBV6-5	CASRLDTAYEQYF	TGTGCCAGCAGACTGGACACAGCCTACGAGCAGTACTTC
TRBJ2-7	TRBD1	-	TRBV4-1	CASSQDGTGAWIYEQYF	TGCGCCAGCAGCCAGGATGGGACAGGGGCCTGGATCTACGAGCAGTACTTC
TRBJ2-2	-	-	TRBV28	CASSDAGTGELFF	TGTGCCAGCAGTGACGCAGGAACCGGGGAGCTGTTTTTT
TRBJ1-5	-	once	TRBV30	CAFQGSHQPQHF	TGTGCCTTCCAGGGATCCCATCAGCCCCAGCATTTT
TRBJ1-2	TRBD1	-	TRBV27	CASSTYTGALDHGYTF	TGTGCCAGCAGCACATACACAGGGGCCCTAGATCATGGCTACACCTTC
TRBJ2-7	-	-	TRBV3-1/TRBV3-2	CASSQDKDEQYF	TGTGCCAGCAGCCAGGACAAGGACGAGCAGTACTTC
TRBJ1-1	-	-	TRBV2	CASSSDRKDTEAFF	TGTGCCAGCAGTAGCGACAGGAAAGATACTGAAGCTTTCTTT
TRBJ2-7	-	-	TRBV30	CAWNPGHNDAYEQYF	TGTGCCTGGAATCCGGGACACAACGACGCCTACGAGCAGTACTTC
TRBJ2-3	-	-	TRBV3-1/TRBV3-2	CASSQDRGFGTDTQYF	TGTGCCAGCAGCCAAGATAGGGGGTTTGGGACAGATACGCAGTATTTT
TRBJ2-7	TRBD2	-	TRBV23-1	CASSPGGTYEQYF	TGCGCCAGCAGTCCCGGGGGGACCTACGAGCAGTACTTC
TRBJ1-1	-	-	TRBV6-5	CASSFGGNTEAFF	TGTGCCAGCAGTTTCGGAGGGAACACTGAAGCTTTCTTT
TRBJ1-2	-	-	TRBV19	CASSNESSVILADGYTF	TGTGCCAGTAGTAATGAAAGTTCGGTCATTTTGGCGGATGGCTACACCTTC
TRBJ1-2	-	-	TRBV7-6	CASSVTGTNGYTF	TGTGCCAGCAGCGTTACAGGGACAAATGGCTACACCTTC
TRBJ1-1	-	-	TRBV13	CASSQGTPNTEAFF	TGTGCCAGCAGCCAGGGCACGCCCAACACTGAAGCTTTCTTT
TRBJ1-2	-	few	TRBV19	CASSNPQGYYGYTF	TGTGCCAGTAGTAACCCGCAGGGCTACTATGGCTACACCTTC
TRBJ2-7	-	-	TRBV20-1	CSASSGPTTF	TGCAGTGCTAGTAGCGGACCGACCACCTTC
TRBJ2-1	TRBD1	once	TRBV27	CASRITGAIIPNEQFF	TGTGCCAGCAGGATTACAGGGGCAATAATTCCCAATGAGCAGTTCTTC
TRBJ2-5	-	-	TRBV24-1	CATSKGVETQYF	TGTGCCACCAGTAAGGGGGTAGAGACCCAGTACTTC
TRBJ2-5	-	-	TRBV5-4	CASSHRQDPRGETQYF	TGTGCCAGCAGCCATCGACAGGATCCTAGGGGAGAGACCCAGTACTTC
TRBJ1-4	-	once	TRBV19	CASGKYLVPGEKLFF	TGTGCCAGTGGCAAGTATTTGGTCCCGGGTGAAAAACTGTTTTTT
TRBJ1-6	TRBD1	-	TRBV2	CASGGQGPNSPLHF	TGTGCCAGCGGTGGACAGGGGCCAAATTCACCCCTCCACTTT
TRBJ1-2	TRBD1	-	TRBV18	CASSPWDRGGYTF	TGTGCCAGCTCACCTTGGGACAGGGGTGGCTACACCTTC
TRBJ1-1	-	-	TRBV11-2	CASSSGVWENTEAFF	TGTGCCAGCAGCTCCGGGGTGTGGGAGAACACTGAAGCTTTCTTT